The 30 T cell receptor beta chains given below trace back to one sample, sequenced in a study of blood T cell repertoires in COVID-19. Clones were sequenced by immunoSEQ multiplex PCR, and TCRdb holds only the in-frame ones, with some missing. Of some 70,000 clones listed, 75% to 90% were seen once; the top ten hold more than 2%. The sequenced material came from peripheral blood. Receptor source: a human donor in a cohort sampled during active COVID-19.

This clone came up a few times. This sequence joins TRBV3-1 (or the pseudogene TRBV3-2) and TRBJ2-7; TRBD1 might be the D (6 bases). This CDR3 has 15 residues. V was trimmed by 4 bases and J by 4 bases, leaving 17 bases between them. Germline V gene data show CDR1 as LGHDT and CDR2 as YNNKEL (reference sequence). The chain's CDR3 is CASSPQPTGTYEQYF. DNA for the CDR3: TGTGCCAGCAGCCCTCAACCGACAGGAACATACGAGCAGTACTTC.

V and J are TRBV27 and TRBJ1-2, with D perhaps matching TRBD1 (5 bases). The CDR3 contains 12 residues. Germline V gives CDR1 MNHEY, CDR2 SMNVEV (reference sequence). V was trimmed by 7 bases and J by 6 bases, leaving 12 bases between them. The CDR3 here is CASKAGGNGYTF. As DNA, the CDR3 is TGTGCCAGCAAGGCGGGGGGGAATGGCTACACCTTC.

This chain connects TRBV5-1 to TRBJ1-3; D is undetermined. Between the trimmed V and J ends, which lost 0 bases and 0 bases, there was a span of 4 bases. The germline V gene encodes CDR1 SGHRS and CDR2 YFSETQ. The CDR3 runs to 14 residues. CDR3: CASSLAVSGNTIYF. The CDR3 DNA reads TGCGCCAGCAGCTTGGCCGTCTCTGGAAACACCATATATTTT.

V is TRBV6-5 and J is TRBJ2-1; 9 bases agree with TRBD1. V was pared by 7 bases and J by 4 bases, with 5 bases of the junction left unmatched. There are 14 residues in the CDR3. CDR1 is MNHEY and CDR2 is SVGAGI in the germline V gene. The CDR3 nucleotides are TGTGCCAGCACGCGGACAGGGGCGTACAATGAGCAGTTCTTC. Its translation is CASTRTGAYNEQFF.

The CDR3 DNA follows: TGTGCCAGCAGTGATGTACAGAGCTCCTACAATGAGCAGTTCTTC. Translation: CASSDVQSSYNEQFF. This rearrangement joins TRBV25-1 to TRBJ2-1; D is ambiguous. V lost 3 bases and J lost 0, with 9 bases in between. The CDR3 length is 15 residues. Germline CDR1 and CDR2: MGHDK and SYGVNS.

This sequence joins TRBV28 and TRBJ2-2, with TRBD2 matching over 8 bases. Germline CDR1 MDHEN, CDR2 SYDVKM. This CDR3 has 14 residues. Losses at the gene ends were 4 bases for V and 5 bases for J; bases not matched to a gene: 3. The CDR3 reads CASSSGTRTGELFF. CDR3 coding DNA: TGTGCCAGCAGTTCCGGGACTAGGACCGGGGAGCTGTTTTTT. Full variable domain (missing parts from reference TRBV28 and TRBJ2-2): DVKVTQSSRYLVKRTGEKVFLECVQDMDHENMFWYRQDPGLGLRLIYFSYDVKMKEKGDIPEGYSVSREKKERFSLILESASTNQTSMYLCASSSGTRTGELFFGEGSRLTVL.

This chain joins TRBV6-5 and TRBJ1-1; TRBD1 agrees at 7 bases. V lost 2 bases to trimming and J lost 2 bases; unmatched junction nucleotides: 5. This CDR3 region has 15 residues. Germline lookup yields CDR1 MNHEY and CDR2 SVGAGI. For the CDR3, the DNA is TGTGCCAGCAGTTACCGGGCAGGGGGAAACACTGAAGCTTTCTTT. Residues: CASSYRAGGNTEAFF.

The V gene is TRBV14, the J gene TRBJ2-7; TRBD2 might be the D (6 bases). Germline V gene lookup returns CDR1 SGHDN and CDR2 FVKESK. V lost 4 bases, J lost 6 bases, and 19 bases lay in between. The CDR3 covers 15 residues. CDR3 bases: TGTGCCAGCAGCCCCGGGGGTAGGGGAGCACGCGAGCAGTACTTC. It translates to CASSPGGRGAREQYF.

Notes on this clone: Different DNA sequences within this sample yield the same CDR3. The chain is built from TRBV19 and TRBJ1-1; TRBD1 is a possible D gene (5 bases). Germline V lookup: CDR1 LNHDA, CDR2 SQIVND (reference sequence). Trimming took 4 bases from V and 1 from J, leaving 10 bases between them. The CDR3 runs 14 residues. The CDR3 region is CASSSPDRNTEAFF. The CDR3, as DNA: TGTGCCAGTAGTAGTCCCGACAGGAACACTGAAGCTTTCTTT.

This rearrangement joins TRBV28 to TRBJ1-6; D might be TRBD1 (5 bases). The CDR3 is made up of 14 amino acids. V lost 3 bases, J lost 6 bases, and 9 bases lay in between. Germline CDR1 is MDHEN and CDR2 is SYDVKM. CDR3 nucleotides: TGTGCCAGCAGTTTCACCAGGGCTAATTCACCCCTCCACTTT. Translated, it gives CASSFTRANSPLHF.

V is TRBV30 and J is TRBJ1-4, with D possibly being TRBD1 (6 bases). Trimming took 4 bases from V and 4 from J, leaving 25 bases between them. Germline CDR1 is GTSNPN and CDR2 is SVGIG (reference sequence). CDR3 length: 18 residues. The CDR3 loop is CAWTPPRDNSWYNEKLFF. The CDR3 nucleotides are TGTGCCTGGACTCCGCCTCGGGACAATAGCTGGTATAATGAAAAACTGTTTTTT.

V and J are TRBV19 and TRBJ1-1, with TRBD1 matching 11 bases. The V and J ends lost 6 bases and 5 bases, in that order; junction bases with no gene match: 8. CDR1 and CDR2 from the germline V gene are LNHDA and SQIVND (reference sequence). This CDR3 has 15 residues. The DNA for the CDR3 is TGTGCCAGTAGAGAGGGGACAGGGGGGATGACTGAAGCTTTCTTT. Protein: CASREGTGGMTEAFF.

The gene calls are TRBV5-4 and TRBJ2-1, with D uncertain. Germline V gene lookup returns CDR1 SGHNT and CDR2 YYREEE (reference sequence). CDR3 length: 14 residues. Trimming left V 1 base short and J 9 bases short, with 14 bases between. CDR3 sequence (DNA): TGTGCCAGCAGCTTGTTGGCTGACAATGGTGAGCAGTTCTTC. Encoded protein: CASSLLADNGEQFF.

A few counts support this clone. The gene calls are TRBV7-2 and TRBJ2-7; maybe TRBD2 (7 bases). The germline gives CDR1 SGHTA, CDR2 FQGNSA. Trimming took 2 bases from V and 3 from J, leaving 14 bases between them. This CDR3 has 15 residues. The CDR3, as DNA: TGTGCCAGCAGCTTATCGGGGGGCCTGAGCTACGAGCAGTACTTC. This encodes CASSLSGGLSYEQYF.

V usage is TRBV20-1 and J usage is TRBJ2-7, with D tentatively TRBD1 (5 bases). Germline CDR1 DFQATT, CDR2 SNEGSKA (reference sequence). Trimming stripped 3 bases from V and 5 bases from J, with 17 bases between. The CDR3 has 14 residues. CDR3 in amino acids: CSASLGPARHEQYF. As DNA, the CDR3 is TGCAGTGCTAGTTTGGGGCCCGCTAGGCACGAGCAGTACTTC.

The chain carries TRBV7-2 and TRBJ2-7; unclear D gene. The CDR3 is made up of 14 amino acids. The V end lost 3 bases, the J end lost 5 bases, and 14 bases lay between the germline ends. CDR1 and CDR2 (germline): SGHTA, FQGNSA. CDR3 amino acids: CASSFMGETHEQYF. In nucleotides, the CDR3 is TGTGCCAGCAGCTTTATGGGCGAGACGCACGAGCAGTACTTC. The full variable domain, its missing parts supplied by reference TRBV7-2 and TRBJ2-7, is GAGVSQSPSNKVTEKGKDVELRCDPISGHTALYWYRQSLGQGLEFLIYFQGNSAPDKSGLPSDRFSAERTGGSVSTLTIQRTQQEDSAVYLCASSFMGETHEQYFGPGTRLTVT.

The rearrangement uses TRBV28 and TRBJ2-4, with D possibly matching TRBD2 (7 bases). Trimming stripped 2 bases from V and 10 bases from J, with 18 bases between. CDR1 MDHEN and CDR2 SYDVKM come from the germline V gene. The CDR3 covers 15 residues. CDR3 protein: CASSLDPKKGGIQYF. The DNA for the CDR3 is TGTGCCAGCAGTTTAGACCCCAAAAAGGGGGGGATTCAGTACTTC.

The V and J genes are TRBV6-5 and TRBJ1-1; a weak D match, TRBD1 (6 bases). The V end lost 5 bases, the J end lost 5 bases, and 15 bases lay between the germline ends. The germline V gene has CDR1 MNHEY and CDR2 SVGAGI. The CDR3 sequence is 14 residues long. The DNA for the CDR3 is TGTGCCAGCAGTCCTGACCTCCAGGGGACTGAAGCTTTCTTT. Amino acids: CASSPDLQGTEAFF.

This clone has only one observation. The rearrangement joins TRBV5-1 to TRBJ1-3; 7 nucleotides align to TRBD1. Germline V gene data show CDR1 as SGHRS and CDR2 as YFSETQ. Trimming at V came to 3 bases and at J to 2 bases, leaving 8 bases not matched to a gene. This CDR3 contains 16 residues. This CDR3 reads CASSSGQRLAGNTIYF. CDR3 nucleotide sequence: TGCGCCAGCAGCTCGGGACAGAGACTCGCTGGAAACACCATATATTTT.

The J gene is TRBJ2-5, the V gene TRBV6-2 or TRBV6-3; 12 bases fit TRBD1. The CDR3 spans 15 residues. Looked up from germline, CDR1 is MNHEY and CDR2 is SVGEGT. Losses at the gene ends were 2 bases for V and 7 bases for J; bases not matched to a gene: 5. The CDR3 bases are TGTGCCAGCAGTTACGGGACAGGGGGCGGTGGGACCCAGTACTTC. It yields the protein CASSYGTGGGGTQYF.

The chain uses TRBV7-2 and TRBJ2-5, with TRBD2 matching 11 bases. This CDR3 is built from 16 residues. V shed 4 bases, J shed 5 bases, and the junction held 9 bases outside the gene matches. CDR1 is SGHTA and CDR2 is FQGNSA in the germline V gene. CDR3 amino acids: CASSSHSGGAWETQYF. The CDR3 coding sequence is TGTGCCAGCAGCTCACATAGCGGGGGGGCCTGGGAGACCCAGTACTTC. The variable domain in full, completed from reference TRBV7-2 and TRBJ2-5, reads GAGVSQSPSNKVTEKGKDVELRCDPISGHTALYWYRQSLGQGLEFLIYFQGNSAPDKSGLPSDRFSAERTGGSVSTLTIQRTQQEDSAVYLCASSSHSGGAWETQYFGPGTRLLVL.

The chain has TRBV24-1 and TRBJ1-1; 8 bases line up with TRBD1. V was pared by 5 bases and J by 4 bases, with 8 bases of the junction left unmatched. Germline CDR1 and CDR2: KGHDR and SFDVKD. The CDR3 covers 15 residues. The CDR3 sequence: CATSVTGGRGTEAFF. The CDR3 bases are TGTGCCACCAGTGTTACAGGGGGGCGAGGCACTGAAGCTTTCTTT.

This clone is a singleton in its sample. The chain carries TRBV9 and TRBJ1-4, with a weak D call TRBD1 (5 bases). Per germline, CDR1 SGDLS and CDR2 YYNGEE. CDR3 length equals 15 residues. V was clipped by 3 bases and J by 4 bases, with 13 bases between them. CDR3 sequence: CASSEEVGLNEKLFF. Here the CDR3 DNA reads TGTGCCAGCAGCGAAGAGGTGGGGCTTAATGAAAAACTGTTTTTT.

This clone appeared once. The CDR3 DNA is TGTGCCAGCAGCTTAGACTGGGCGGGAGGCTTGGGGGAGCAGTACTTC. Its protein is CASSLDWAGGLGEQYF. V and J are TRBV11-2 and TRBJ2-7, with 8 bases aligning to TRBD2. The germline gives CDR1 SGHAT, CDR2 FQNNGV. The trim removed 0 bases at V and 7 bases at J, leaving 11 bases unmatched. The CDR3 sequence is 16 residues long.

The CDR3 bases are TGTGCCAGCAGGGCAGGGAAGGCAGGCTACACCTTC. This encodes CASRAGKAGYTF. The chain employs TRBV3-1 (or the pseudogene TRBV3-2) and TRBJ1-2; TRBD1 is a possible D gene (5 bases). Trimming took 6 bases from V and 8 from J, leaving 13 bases between them. The CDR3 is 12 residues long. Germline assignment: CDR1 LGHDT and CDR2 YNNKEL (reference sequence).

This clone showed up just once. The CDR3 DNA follows: TGCGCCAGCAGCCAAGGGGGCGGGAGGACCTCCTACGAGCAGTACTTC. The encoded protein is CASSQGGGRTSYEQYF. V usage is TRBV4-3 and J usage is TRBJ2-7; 8 bases align to TRBD2. CDR3 length equals 16 residues. Trimming at V came to 1 base and at J to 0 bases, leaving 5 bases not matched to a gene. Germline CDR1 LGHNA, CDR2 YSLEER.

The rearrangement joins TRBV18 to TRBJ2-1, with 8 bases lining up with TRBD2. The CDR3 runs 17 residues. V was pared by 2 bases and J by 4 bases, with 10 bases of the junction left unmatched. From germline, CDR1 is KGHSH and CDR2 LQKENI. This chain's CDR3 is CASSPRARQREYNEQFF. The CDR3 region has the DNA TGTGCCAGCTCACCAAGGGCTCGACAGCGGGAGTACAATGAGCAGTTCTTC.

The J gene is TRBJ1-2, the V gene TRBV12-3 or TRBV12-4; 9 bases align to TRBD1. The CDR3 sequence is 13 residues long. The V segment lost 6 bases and the J segment 9 bases; nucleotides outside the gene matches: 8. CDR3 in DNA: TGTGCCAGCAGACCGGGACAGGGTTACCGCTACACCTTC. Protein: CASRPGQGYRYTF.

The rearrangement uses TRBV2 and TRBJ1-1; D gene ambiguous. Trimming took 4 bases from V and 0 from J, leaving 9 bases between them. This CDR3 has 14 amino acids. Germline CDR1 is SNHLY and CDR2 is FYNNEI. CDR3 nucleotides: TGTGCCAGCAGTGTCGCGGAAGTGAACACTGAAGCTTTCTTT. This sequence encodes CASSVAEVNTEAFF.

This chain connects TRBV27 to TRBJ2-1; TRBD2 is a possible D gene (6 bases). There are 16 residues in the CDR3. CDR1 is MNHEY and CDR2 is SMNVEV in the germline V gene (reference sequence). The germline V and J ends were trimmed by 0 bases and 4 bases, with 13 bases remaining between them. The CDR3: CASSLSTSPYYNEQFF. CDR3 sequence (DNA): TGTGCCAGCAGTTTATCCACTAGCCCCTATTACAATGAGCAGTTCTTC.